The T cell receptor beta chain under discussion was sequenced for a study of neurological immune-mediated disorders. V dropped 0 bases and J dropped 4; count of bases not matched to a gene: 6. CDR1 is MNHEY and CDR2 is SVGAGI in the germline V gene. CDR3 length equals 15 residues. Study-level points and caveats: The highest TCR clonal expansion occurred in HTLV-1-associated myelopathy; multiple sclerosis fell below healthy controls.

This clonotype was detected ten times or more. The antigen remains undetermined. TCRdb re-called the 5' RACE reads through MiXCR, storing one row per CDR3 protein. This sample has roughly 25,000 distinct CDR3 sequences, with roughly 7% found just once. The chain couples TRBV6-5 to TRBJ2-7; 7 bases match TRBD2. This clonotype was sampled from a woman aged 40 to 50 in good health. Sequencing was done on a sample of PBMCs. This CDR3 reads CASSYSGGRSYEQYF. The DNA of the CDR3 is TGTGCCAGCAGTTACTCGGGCGGGAGATCGTACGAGCAGTACTTC.